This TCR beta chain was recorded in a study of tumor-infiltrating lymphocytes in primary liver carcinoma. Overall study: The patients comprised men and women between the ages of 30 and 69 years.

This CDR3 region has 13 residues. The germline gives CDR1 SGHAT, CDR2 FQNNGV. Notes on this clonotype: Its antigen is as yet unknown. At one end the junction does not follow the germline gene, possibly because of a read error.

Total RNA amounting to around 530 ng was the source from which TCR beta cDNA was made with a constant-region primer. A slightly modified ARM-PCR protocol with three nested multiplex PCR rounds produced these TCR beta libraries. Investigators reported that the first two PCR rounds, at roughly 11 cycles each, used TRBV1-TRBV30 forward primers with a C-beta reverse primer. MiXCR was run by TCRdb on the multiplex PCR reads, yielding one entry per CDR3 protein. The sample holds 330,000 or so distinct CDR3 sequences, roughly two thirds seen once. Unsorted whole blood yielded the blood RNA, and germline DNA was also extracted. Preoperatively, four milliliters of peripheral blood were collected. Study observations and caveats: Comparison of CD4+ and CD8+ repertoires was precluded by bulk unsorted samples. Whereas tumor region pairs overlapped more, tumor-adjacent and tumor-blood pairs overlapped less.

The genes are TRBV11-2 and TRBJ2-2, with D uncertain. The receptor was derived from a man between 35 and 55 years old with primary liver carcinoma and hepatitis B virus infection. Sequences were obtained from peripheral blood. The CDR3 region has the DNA TGTGCCGGGCTTACGAGGCACACAGGGGAGCTGTTTTTT. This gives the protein CAGLTRHTGELFF. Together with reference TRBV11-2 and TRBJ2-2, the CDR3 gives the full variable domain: EAGVAQSPRYKIIEKRQSVAFWCNPISGHATLYWYQQILGQGPKLLIQFQNNGVVDDSQLPKDRFSAERLKGVDSTLKIQPAKLEDSAVYLCAGLTRHTGELFFGEGSRLTVL.